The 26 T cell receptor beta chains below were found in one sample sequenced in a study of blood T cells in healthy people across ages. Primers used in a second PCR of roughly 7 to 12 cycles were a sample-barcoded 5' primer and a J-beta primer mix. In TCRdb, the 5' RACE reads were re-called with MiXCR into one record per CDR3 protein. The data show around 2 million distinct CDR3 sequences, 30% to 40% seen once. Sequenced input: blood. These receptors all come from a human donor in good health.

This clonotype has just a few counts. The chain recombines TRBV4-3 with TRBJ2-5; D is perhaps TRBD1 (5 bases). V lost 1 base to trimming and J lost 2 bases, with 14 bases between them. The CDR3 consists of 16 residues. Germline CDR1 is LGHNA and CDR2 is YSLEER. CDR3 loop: CASSQVVIDRQETQYF. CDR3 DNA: TGCGCCAGCAGCCAAGTGGTCATTGACAGACAAGAGACCCAGTACTTC.

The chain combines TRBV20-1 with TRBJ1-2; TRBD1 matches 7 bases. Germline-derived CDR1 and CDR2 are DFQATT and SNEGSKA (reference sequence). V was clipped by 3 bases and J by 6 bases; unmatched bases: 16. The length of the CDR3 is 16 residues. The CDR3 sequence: CSASVSRPLQGDGYTF. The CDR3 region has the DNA TGCAGTGCTAGTGTGTCGCGACCCCTTCAGGGGGATGGCTACACCTTC.

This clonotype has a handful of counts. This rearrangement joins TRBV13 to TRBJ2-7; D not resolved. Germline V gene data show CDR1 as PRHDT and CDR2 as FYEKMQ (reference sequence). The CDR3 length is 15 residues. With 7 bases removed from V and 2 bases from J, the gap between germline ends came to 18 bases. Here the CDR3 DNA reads TGTGCCAGCACCTCAGGACCGAGAGGACCCTACGAGCAGTACTTC. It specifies CASTSGPRGPYEQYF.

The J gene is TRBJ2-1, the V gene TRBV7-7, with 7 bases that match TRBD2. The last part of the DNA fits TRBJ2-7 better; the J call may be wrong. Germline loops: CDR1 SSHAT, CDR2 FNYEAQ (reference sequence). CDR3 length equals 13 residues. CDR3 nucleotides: TGTGCTAGCGCTGTCGTGGGGGGGAATGAGCAGTACTTC. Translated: CASAVVGGNEQYF.

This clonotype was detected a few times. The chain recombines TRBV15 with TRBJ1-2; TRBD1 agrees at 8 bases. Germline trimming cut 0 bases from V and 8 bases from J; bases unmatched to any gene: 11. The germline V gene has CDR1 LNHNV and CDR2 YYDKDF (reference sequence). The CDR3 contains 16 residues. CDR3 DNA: TGTGCCACCAGCAGAGAGGGCTTTCAGGGGGCTGGGGGCTACACCTTC. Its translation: CATSREGFQGAGGYTF.

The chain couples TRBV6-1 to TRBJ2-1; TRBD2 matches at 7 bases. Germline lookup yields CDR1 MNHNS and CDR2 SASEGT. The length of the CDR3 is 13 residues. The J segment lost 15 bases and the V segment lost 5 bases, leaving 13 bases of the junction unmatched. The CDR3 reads CASSPGDLGEGFF. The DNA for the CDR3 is TGTGCCAGCAGTCCTGGAGATTTGGGGGAGGGGTTCTTC.

Here the CDR3 reads CASSLDRAGQGSEQYF. The CDR3 nucleotides read TGTGCCAGCAGTCTAGACCGTGCGGGACAGGGTAGCGAGCAGTACTTC. This chain uses TRBV12-3 or TRBV12-4 with TRBJ2-7; 9 nucleotides agree with TRBD1. The CDR3 loop spans 16 amino acids. With 5 bases clipped from V and 6 bases from J, the junction kept 14 bases outside the gene matches.

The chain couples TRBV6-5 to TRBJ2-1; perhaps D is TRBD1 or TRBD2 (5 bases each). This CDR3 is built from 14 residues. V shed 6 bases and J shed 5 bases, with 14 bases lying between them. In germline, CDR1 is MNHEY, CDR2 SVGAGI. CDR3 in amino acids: CASSPFGGHNEQFF. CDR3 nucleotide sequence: TGTGCCAGCAGCCCTTTTGGGGGTCACAATGAGCAGTTCTTC.

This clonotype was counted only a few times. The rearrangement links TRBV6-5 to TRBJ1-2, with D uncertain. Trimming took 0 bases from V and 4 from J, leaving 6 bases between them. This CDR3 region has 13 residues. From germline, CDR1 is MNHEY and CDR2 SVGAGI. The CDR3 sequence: CASSYSNAYGYTF. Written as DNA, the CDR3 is TGTGCCAGCAGTTACTCGAATGCCTATGGCTACACCTTC.

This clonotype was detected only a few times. The CDR3 here is CASSPGTHLGYTF. CDR3 sequence (DNA): TGTGCCAGCAGCCCCGGGACCCATTTGGGCTACACCTTC. This chain joins TRBV5-5 and TRBJ1-2, with a weak D call TRBD1 (5 bases). Trimming cost V 4 bases and J 8 bases, with 15 bases left between them. The CDR3 is 13 amino acids. Germline V gives CDR1 SGHKS, CDR2 YYEKEE (reference sequence).

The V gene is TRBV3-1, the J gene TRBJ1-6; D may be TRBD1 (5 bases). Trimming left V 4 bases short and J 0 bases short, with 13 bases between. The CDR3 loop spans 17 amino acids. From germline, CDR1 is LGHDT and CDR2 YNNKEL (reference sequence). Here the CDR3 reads CASSLGTVSSYNSPLHF. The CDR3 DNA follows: TGTGCCAGCAGCCTCGGGACGGTGAGCTCCTATAATTCACCCCTCCACTTT.

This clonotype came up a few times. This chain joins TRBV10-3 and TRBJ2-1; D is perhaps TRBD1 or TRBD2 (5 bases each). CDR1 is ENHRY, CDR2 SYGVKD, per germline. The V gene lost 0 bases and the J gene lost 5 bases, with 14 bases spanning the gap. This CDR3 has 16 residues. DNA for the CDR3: TGTGCCATCAGTGAGTCGGACATCCCGAGGGACAATGAGCAGTTCTTC. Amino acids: CAISESDIPRDNEQFF.

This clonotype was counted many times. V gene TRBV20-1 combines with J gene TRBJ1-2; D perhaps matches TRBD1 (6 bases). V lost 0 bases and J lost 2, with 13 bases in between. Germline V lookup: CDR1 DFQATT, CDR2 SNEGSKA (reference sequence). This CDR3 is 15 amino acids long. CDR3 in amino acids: CSARDSTGKNYGYTF. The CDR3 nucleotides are TGCAGTGCTAGAGATTCCACAGGGAAGAACTATGGCTACACCTTC.

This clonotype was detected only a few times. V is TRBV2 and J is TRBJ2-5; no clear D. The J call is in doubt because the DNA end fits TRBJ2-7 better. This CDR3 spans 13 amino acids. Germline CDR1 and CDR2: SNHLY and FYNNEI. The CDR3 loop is CASSGDYTYEQYF. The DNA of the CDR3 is TGTGCCAGCAGTGGGGATTATACTTACGAGCAGTACTTC.

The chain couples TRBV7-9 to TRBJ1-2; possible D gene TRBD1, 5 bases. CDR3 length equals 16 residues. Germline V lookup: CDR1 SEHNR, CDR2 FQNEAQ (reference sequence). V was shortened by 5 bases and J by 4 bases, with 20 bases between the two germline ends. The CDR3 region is CASSPREGDRFYGYTF. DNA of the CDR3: TGTGCCAGCAGCCCACGGGAAGGGGATCGGTTCTATGGCTACACCTTC.

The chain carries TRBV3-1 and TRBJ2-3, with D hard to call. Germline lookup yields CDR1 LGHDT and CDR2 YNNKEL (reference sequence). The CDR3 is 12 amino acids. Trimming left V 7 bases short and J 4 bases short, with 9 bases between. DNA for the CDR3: TGTGCCAGCACTACACAGTCAGATACGCAGTATTTT. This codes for CASTTQSDTQYF.

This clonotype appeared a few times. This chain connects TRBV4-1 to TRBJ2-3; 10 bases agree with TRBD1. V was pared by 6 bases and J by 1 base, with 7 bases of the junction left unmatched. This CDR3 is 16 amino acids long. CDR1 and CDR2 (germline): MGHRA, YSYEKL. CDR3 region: CASRWRDRGGTDTQYF. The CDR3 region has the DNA TGCGCCAGCAGGTGGAGGGACAGGGGTGGCACAGATACGCAGTATTTT.

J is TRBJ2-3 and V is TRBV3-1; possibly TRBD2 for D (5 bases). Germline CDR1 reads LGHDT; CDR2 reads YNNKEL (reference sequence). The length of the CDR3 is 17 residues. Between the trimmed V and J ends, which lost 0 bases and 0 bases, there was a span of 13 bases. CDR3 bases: TGTGCCAGCAGCCAAGATCGGGGTGGTTTCAGCACAGATACGCAGTATTTT. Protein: CASSQDRGGFSTDTQYF.

The CDR3 protein is CASSYTGTALRYEQYF. In DNA, the CDR3 is TGTGCCAGCAGTTACACCGGGACAGCCTTGCGTTACGAGCAGTACTTC. This sequence joins TRBV6-5 and TRBJ2-7, with TRBD1 identical over 7 bases. Germline CDR1 MNHEY, CDR2 SVGAGI. V was pared by 2 bases and J by 4 bases, with 11 bases of the junction left unmatched. The CDR3 covers 16 residues.

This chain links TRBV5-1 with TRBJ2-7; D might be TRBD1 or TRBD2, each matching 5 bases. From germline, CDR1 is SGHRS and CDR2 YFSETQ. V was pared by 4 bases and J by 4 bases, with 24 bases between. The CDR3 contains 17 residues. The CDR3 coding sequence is TGCGCCAGCAGCCCGACCTTTGGCGGGCAGGGAGTTTACGAGCAGTACTTC. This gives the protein CASSPTFGGQGVYEQYF.

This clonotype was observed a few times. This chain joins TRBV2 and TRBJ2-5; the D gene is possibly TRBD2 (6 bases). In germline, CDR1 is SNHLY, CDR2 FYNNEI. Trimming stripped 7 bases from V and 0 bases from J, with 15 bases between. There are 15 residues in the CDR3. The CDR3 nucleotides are TGTGCCAGCAAATGGCTAGCGCCCCACCAAGAGACCCAGTACTTC. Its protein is CASKWLAPHQETQYF.

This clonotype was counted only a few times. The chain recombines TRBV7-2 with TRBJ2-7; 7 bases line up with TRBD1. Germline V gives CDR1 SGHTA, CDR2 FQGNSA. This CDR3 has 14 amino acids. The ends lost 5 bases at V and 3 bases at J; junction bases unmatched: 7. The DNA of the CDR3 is TGTGCCAGCAGCCCTACGGGACAGTTCTACGAGCAGTACTTC. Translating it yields CASSPTGQFYEQYF.

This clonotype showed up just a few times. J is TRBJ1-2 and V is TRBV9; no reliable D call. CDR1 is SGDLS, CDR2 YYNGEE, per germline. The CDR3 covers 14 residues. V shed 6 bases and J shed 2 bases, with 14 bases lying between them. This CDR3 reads CASTKLGGNYGYTF. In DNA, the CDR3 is TGTGCCAGCACGAAGCTGGGAGGGAACTATGGCTACACCTTC.

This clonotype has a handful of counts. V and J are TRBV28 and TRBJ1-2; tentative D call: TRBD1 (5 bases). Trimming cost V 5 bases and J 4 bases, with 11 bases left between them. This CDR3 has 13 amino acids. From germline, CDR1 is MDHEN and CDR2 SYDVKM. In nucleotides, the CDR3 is TGTGCCAGCAGTCCTTTAGGGGTCTATGGCTACACCTTC. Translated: CASSPLGVYGYTF.

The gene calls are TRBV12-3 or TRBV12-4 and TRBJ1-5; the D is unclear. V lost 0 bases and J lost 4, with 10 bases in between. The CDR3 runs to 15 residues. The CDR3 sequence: CASSLASWSNQPQHF. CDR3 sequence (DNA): TGTGCCAGCAGTTTAGCCAGTTGGAGTAATCAGCCCCAGCATTTT.

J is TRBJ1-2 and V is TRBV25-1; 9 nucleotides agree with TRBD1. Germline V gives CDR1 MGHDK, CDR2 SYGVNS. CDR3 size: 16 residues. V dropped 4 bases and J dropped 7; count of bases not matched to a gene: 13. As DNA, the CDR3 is TGTGCCAGCAGTGCGCCCGGGACAGGGCAGTTCGGTGGCTACACCTTC. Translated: CASSAPGTGQFGGYTF.